In its sample, the clone carrying this T cell receptor beta chain was seen many times. Its antigen is unknown. TCRdb itself ran the multiplex PCR reads through MiXCR, one entry per CDR3 protein. The table records 130,000 or so distinct CDR3 sequences, about 31% of them present only once. Trimming shortened V by 4 bases and J by 7 bases, and 14 bases separated the two germline ends. This CDR3 region has 13 residues. CDR1 SGHRS and CDR2 YFSETQ come from the germline V gene. The source of the sample is a study of breast tumors, draining lymph nodes, adjacent tissues. Breast cancer patients provided tissue from their axillary draining lymph nodes. The study's findings and limits: Findings are consistent with lymph node origin and intratumoral expansion of most tumor T cells. Compared with lymph nodes, tumors were less diverse; compared with nontumor tissue, more. Luminal-like breast cancer showed significantly greater tumor-nontumor repertoire similarity than basal-like breast cancer did. That most tumor T cells come from lymph nodes remained unproven.

The TCR originated in a female donor with breast cancer. Some clones in this sample may be carry-over from other donors' samples. Sequenced input: axillary lymph node tissue. The chain uses TRBV5-1 and TRBJ1-2, with D unresolved. The CDR3 DNA sequence: TGCGCCAGCAGCCCACCCACCACGGGTGGCTACACCTTC. Residues: CASSPPTTGGYTF.